The 9 T cell receptor beta chains in this list originate from one sample, sequenced in a study of blood T cell repertoires in COVID-19. Repertoires were generated with immunoSEQ multiplex PCR, while TCRdb's copy carries only in-frame clones and drops some. The sample holds tens of thousands of clones; approximately 95% are singletons and the top ten take about 0.9%. Sequencing was done on a sample of peripheral blood. Receptors originate from a male donor with active COVID-19.

The chain combines TRBV19 with TRBJ2-1; 11 positions match TRBD2. The germline V gene encodes CDR1 LNHDA and CDR2 SQIVND (reference sequence). This CDR3 is 16 amino acids long. V shed 6 bases, J shed 4 bases, and the junction held 8 bases outside the gene matches. The CDR3 nucleotides are TGTGCCAGTAGGGGGAGGGGGACTAGCGGTTACAATGAGCAGTTCTTC. Residues: CASRGRGTSGYNEQFF.

This rearrangement joins TRBV4-3 to TRBJ2-1; D is possibly TRBD1 (6 bases). Germline CDR1 LGHNA, CDR2 YSLEER. With 1 base removed from V and 0 bases from J, the gap between germline ends came to 13 bases. There are 17 residues in the CDR3. CDR3 in amino acids: CASSQALTGPSYNEQFF. The CDR3 DNA reads as TGCGCCAGCAGCCAAGCCCTTACAGGGCCCTCCTACAATGAGCAGTTCTTC.

This sequence joins TRBV10-3 and TRBJ2-5, with D maybe TRBD2 (6 bases). CDR1 ENHRY and CDR2 SYGVKD come from the germline V gene. V lost 0 bases to trimming and J lost 5 bases, with 13 bases between them. The CDR3 consists of 15 residues. CDR3 sequence: CAISESVLARETQYF. DNA of the CDR3: TGTGCCATCAGTGAGTCGGTACTAGCCAGGGAGACCCAGTACTTC.

V and J are TRBV5-1 and TRBJ2-1; possible D gene TRBD1, 6 bases. Trimming took off 4 bases at V and 5 bases at J, with 13 bases between the two ends. Germline V CDR1 and CDR2: SGHRS, YFSETQ. The CDR3 is 14 amino acids. The chain's CDR3 is CASSAWDTNNEQFF. The CDR3 DNA follows: TGCGCCAGCAGCGCGTGGGACACAAACAATGAGCAGTTCTTC.

The chain combines TRBV19 with TRBJ1-5; possibly TRBD1 for D (6 bases). This CDR3 is built from 16 residues. CDR1 is LNHDA, CDR2 SQIVND, per germline (reference sequence). V was cut by 1 base and J by 5 bases, with 15 bases left in between. DNA for the CDR3: TGTGCCAGTAGTATAGGGAGCCGGGCAGGGGATCAGCCCCAGCATTTT. This gives the protein CASSIGSRAGDQPQHF.

The rearrangement joins TRBV5-1 to TRBJ1-1; D possibly corresponds to TRBD1 (5 bases). The germline gives CDR1 SGHRS, CDR2 YFSETQ. Trimming left V 5 bases short and J 5 bases short, with 13 bases between. The CDR3 has 13 residues. The CDR3 nucleotides read TGCGCCAGCAGAGCATTTGACAGTACTGAAGCTTTCTTT. Amino acids: CASRAFDSTEAFF.

The CDR3 sequence is CASLRWGGGDQPQHF. CDR3 in DNA: TGTGCCAGCCTACGGTGGGGGGGCGGGGATCAGCCCCAGCATTTT. The rearrangement links TRBV19 to TRBJ1-5; tentatively, D is TRBD1 (6 bases). The CDR3 runs to 15 residues. Germline V gives CDR1 LNHDA, CDR2 SQIVND (reference sequence). Trimming left V 9 bases short and J 5 bases short, with 20 bases between.

Details on this clone: Germline is not matched at one junction end, which may reflect a read error. The V call is TRBV30, the J call TRBJ2-7, with TRBD2 identical over 10 bases. The CDR3 loop spans 14 amino acids. The germline V gene encodes CDR1 GTSNPN and CDR2 SVGIG (reference sequence). CDR3 protein: CALSSGLAFNEQYF. The CDR3 nucleotides are TGTGCCTTGAGTTCGGGACTAGCGTTTAACGAGCAGTACTTC.

This chain uses TRBV19 with TRBJ1-1; 7 nucleotides line up with TRBD1. The length of the CDR3 is 15 residues. Trimming took 8 bases from V and 0 from J; bases not matched to a gene: 9. CDR1 LNHDA and CDR2 SQIVND come from the germline V gene (reference sequence). CDR3 in amino acids: CASHSIGTVNTEAFF. The CDR3 DNA is TGTGCCAGTCACAGCATCGGGACAGTGAACACTGAAGCTTTCTTT.